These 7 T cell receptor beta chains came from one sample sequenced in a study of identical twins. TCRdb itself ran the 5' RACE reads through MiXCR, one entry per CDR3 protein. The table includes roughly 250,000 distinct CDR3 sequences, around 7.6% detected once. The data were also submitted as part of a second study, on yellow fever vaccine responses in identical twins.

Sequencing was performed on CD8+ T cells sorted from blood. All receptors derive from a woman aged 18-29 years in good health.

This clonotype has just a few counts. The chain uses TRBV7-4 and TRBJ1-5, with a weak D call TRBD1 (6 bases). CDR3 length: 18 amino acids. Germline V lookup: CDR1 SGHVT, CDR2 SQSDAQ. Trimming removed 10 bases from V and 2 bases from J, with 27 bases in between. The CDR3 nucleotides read TGTGCCACGCTAATAGAGAAAGTAGGGGGGATCGGCAATCAGCCCCAGCATTTT. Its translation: CATLIEKVGGIGNQPQHF.

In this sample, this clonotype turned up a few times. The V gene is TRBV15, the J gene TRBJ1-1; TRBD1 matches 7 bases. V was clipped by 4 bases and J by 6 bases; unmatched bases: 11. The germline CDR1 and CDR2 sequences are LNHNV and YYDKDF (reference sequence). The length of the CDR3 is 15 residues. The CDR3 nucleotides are TGTGCCACCAGCATTTATGACAGGGAAGGGCCTGAAGCTTTCTTT. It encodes CATSIYDREGPEAFF.

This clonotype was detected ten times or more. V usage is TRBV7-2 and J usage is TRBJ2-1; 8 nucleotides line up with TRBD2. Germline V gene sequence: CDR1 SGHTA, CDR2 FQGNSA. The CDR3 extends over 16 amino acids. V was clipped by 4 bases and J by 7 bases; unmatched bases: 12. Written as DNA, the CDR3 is TGTGCCAGCAGCTACGGACTATCTTTAGCGGGGAATGAGCAGTTCTTC. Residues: CASSYGLSLAGNEQFF.

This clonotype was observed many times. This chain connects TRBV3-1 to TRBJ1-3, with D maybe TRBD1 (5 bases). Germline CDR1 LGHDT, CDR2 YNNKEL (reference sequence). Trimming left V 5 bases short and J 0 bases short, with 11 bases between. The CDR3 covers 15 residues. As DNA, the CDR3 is TGTGCCAGCAGCATGGGACCGAGCTCTGGAAACACCATATATTTT. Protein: CASSMGPSSGNTIYF.

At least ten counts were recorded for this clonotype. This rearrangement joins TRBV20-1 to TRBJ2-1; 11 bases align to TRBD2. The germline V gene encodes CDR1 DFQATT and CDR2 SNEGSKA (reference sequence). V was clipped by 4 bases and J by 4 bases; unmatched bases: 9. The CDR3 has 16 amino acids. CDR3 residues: CSATDLTSGDYNEQFF. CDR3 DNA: TGCAGTGCTACCGACCTGACTAGCGGGGATTACAATGAGCAGTTCTTC.

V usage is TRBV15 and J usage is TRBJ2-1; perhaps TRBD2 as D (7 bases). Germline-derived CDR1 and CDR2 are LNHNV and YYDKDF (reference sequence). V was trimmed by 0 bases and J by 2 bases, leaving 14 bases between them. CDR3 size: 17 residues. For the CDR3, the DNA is TGTGCCACCAGCAGAGACGGGGGGCGGGTACCCTACAATGAGCAGTTCTTC. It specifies CATSRDGGRVPYNEQFF. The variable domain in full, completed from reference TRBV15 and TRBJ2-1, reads DAMVIQNPRYQVTQFGKPVTLSCSQTLNHNVMYWYQQKSSQAPKLLFHYYDKDFNNEADTPDNFQSRRPNTSFCFLDIRSPGLGDTAMYLCATSRDGGRVPYNEQFFGPGTRLTVL.

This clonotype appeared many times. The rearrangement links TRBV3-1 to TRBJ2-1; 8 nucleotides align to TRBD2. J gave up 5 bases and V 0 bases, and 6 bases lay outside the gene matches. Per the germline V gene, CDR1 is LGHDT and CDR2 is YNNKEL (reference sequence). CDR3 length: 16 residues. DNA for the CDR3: TGTGCCAGCAGCCAAGAATGGCGGGAGGACGACAATGAGCAGTTCTTC. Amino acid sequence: CASSQEWREDDNEQFF.